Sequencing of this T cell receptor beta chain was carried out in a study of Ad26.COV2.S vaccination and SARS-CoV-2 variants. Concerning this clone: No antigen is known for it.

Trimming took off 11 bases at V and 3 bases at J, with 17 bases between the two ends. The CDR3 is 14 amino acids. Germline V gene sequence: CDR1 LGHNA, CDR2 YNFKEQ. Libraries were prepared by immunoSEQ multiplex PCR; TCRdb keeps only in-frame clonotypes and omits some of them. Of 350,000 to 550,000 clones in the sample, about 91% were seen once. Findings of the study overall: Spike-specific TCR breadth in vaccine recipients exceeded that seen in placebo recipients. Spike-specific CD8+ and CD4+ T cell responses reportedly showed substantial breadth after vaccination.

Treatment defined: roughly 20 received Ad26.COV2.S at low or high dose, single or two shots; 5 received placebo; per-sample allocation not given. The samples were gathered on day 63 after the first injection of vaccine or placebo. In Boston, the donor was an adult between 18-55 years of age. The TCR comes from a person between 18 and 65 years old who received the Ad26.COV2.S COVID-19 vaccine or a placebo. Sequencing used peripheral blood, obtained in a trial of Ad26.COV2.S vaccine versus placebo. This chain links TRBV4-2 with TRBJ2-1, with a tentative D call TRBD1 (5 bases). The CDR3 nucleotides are TGTGCCTCGGCCCCTAGGGGCGTCTACAATGAGCAGTTCTTC. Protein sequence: CASAPRGVYNEQFF.